This is a list of T cell receptor beta chains from one sample in a study of shared clonotypes between healthy human individuals. Some clones are missing from TCRdb's copy, which holds only in-frame ones; the method was immunoSEQ multiplex PCR. This table has roughly 590,000 clones, 95% appearing once. Sequencing was done on a sample of naive CD8+ T cells sorted from blood. The receptors were gathered from a young woman in good health. Each CDR3 is given without its conserved first and last residue. A row's size may be missing; if present it is once, few, many or a size class.

clone_size j_call v_call cdr3_aa
- TRBJ1-5 TRBV6-6 ASSYPEGQPQH
- TRBJ1-1 TRBV10-1 ASSAGHGNTEAF
- TRBJ2-3 TRBV7-8 ASSYLYTTSTDTQY
- TRBJ2-1 TRBV29-1 SVEGWVFNEQF
- TRBJ2-5 TRBV27 ASSPLAGGPRETQY
once TRBJ2-1 TRBV7-8 ASSLVAHFNEQF
once TRBJ1-2 TRBV4-1 ASSQGARPGLSNYGYT
- TRBJ2-7 TRBV7-9 ASSLALGQGHEQY
- TRBJ2-7 TRBV6-6 ASSLVGAAYEQY
- TRBJ2-7 TRBV29-1 SVEDMGLAGGRRTYEQY
- TRBJ2-7 TRBV6-1 ASSEPPEAGLLSYEQY
- TRBJ1-1 TRBV5-1 ASRLGQGKNTEAF
- TRBJ2-5 TRBV7-9 ASSQIEGLDETQY
- TRBJ2-2 TRBV19 ASKAGHTGELF
- TRBJ1-2 TRBV2 ASTNRGEKGYT
- TRBJ2-7 TRBV2 ASSNRDRVYEQY
- TRBJ2-2 TRBV27 ASSLEFGAGTGELF
once TRBJ2-1 TRBV5-6 ASSLAHSFVDNEQF
- TRBJ2-7 TRBV27 ASSLRGGSYKNYEQY
- TRBJ1-5 TRBV5-6 ASSLMADNQPQH
- TRBJ2-2 TRBV2 ASTQRDSANTGELF
- TRBJ2-5 TRBV7-9 ASSEQNQETQY
- TRBJ2-1 TRBV4-2 ASSQDPLAGSSYNEQF
few TRBJ2-7 TRBV2 ASKGSGTTTYEQY
- TRBJ2-7 TRBV6-5 ASSATATSTYEQY
- TRBJ1-2 TRBV7-3 ASSPAGQIYGYT
- TRBJ2-2 TRBV19 ASSSSTSGRAVTGELF
once TRBJ2-5 TRBV5-3 ARSEGGVQRETQY
- TRBJ2-1 TRBV28 ASSLAGANNEQF
- TRBJ2-7 TRBV5-6 ASTTGTGGYTEQY
- TRBJ1-6 TRBV27 ASSLSFGGGYSPLH
- TRBJ2-7 TRBV27 ASSLGQHYEQY
- TRBJ2-7 TRBV27 ASSFSPTRYEQY
- TRBJ2-7 TRBV5-6 ASSRVDRYYEQY
- TRBJ2-1 TRBV7-6 ASSTQWWDEQF
once TRBJ2-2 TRBV28 ASSFRAAGELF
- TRBJ2-1 TRBV4-2 ASSHLAGGQNEQF
- TRBJ1-5 TRBV7-8 ASSPRHRGINQPQH
- TRBJ2-3 TRBV7-6 ASSLAGGVTDTQY
- TRBJ2-6 TRBV27 ASSLAGANVLT
- TRBJ2-1 TRBV4-1 ASSLPPLRDYRDGRYNEQF
- TRBJ1-2 TRBV5-1 ASSPKQGSHGYT
- TRBJ2-2 TRBV4-1 ASSQDWETGELF
- TRBJ2-2 TRBV21-1 ASKAGEVAGTGELF
once - TRBV19 ASSGTSGQYEQY
- TRBJ2-7 TRBV6-5 ASRTGTPNEQY
- TRBJ2-7 TRBV28 ASSLGKRVPAYEQY
- TRBJ2-2 TRBV28 ASSSLGPTGELF
- TRBJ2-7 TRBV7-6 ASSPRKRPASYEQY
- TRBJ2-1 TRBV20-1 SAGLGNEQF